These T cell receptor beta chains were read from a single sample in a study of shared clonotypes between healthy human individuals. Sequencing used immunoSEQ multiplex PCR; TCRdb keeps in-frame clones, though not all of them. The profile shows a few hundred thousand clones, less than 97% of them singletons. Source material: naive CD8+ T cells sorted from blood. The receptors were sampled from a woman younger than 45 in good health. Both conserved end residues are part of each CDR3. A D gene is named only where the DNA matches it firmly. Clone size is given for some rows only: seen once, a few or many times, or a class if the clone is expanded.

>TRBV5-4|-|-|TRBJ2-5
CASSLDLVSQETQYF
TGTGCCAGCAGCTTGGATTTGGTCAGCCAAGAGACCCAGTACTTC
>TRBV13|-|TRBD2|TRBJ2-3
CASSFTGTSGSTSTDTQYF
TGTGCCAGCAGTTTTACCGGGACTAGCGGTTCCACTAGCACAGATACGCAGTATTTT
>TRBV5-1|-|-|TRBJ2-1
CASSLARGVEQFF
TGCGCCAGCAGCTTGGCCCGAGGGGTTGAGCAGTTCTTC
>TRBV19|-|TRBD2|TRBJ2-7
CASSPWAGDLYEQYF
TGTGCCAGTAGCCCGTGGGCGGGAGACCTCTACGAGCAGTACTTC
>TRBV27|-|-|TRBJ2-1
CASRSVGAYNEQFF
TGTGCCAGCAGAAGCGTAGGGGCTTACAATGAGCAGTTCTTC
>TRBV29-1|-|-|TRBJ1-3
CSVETSGNTIYF
TGCAGCGTTGAAACCTCTGGAAACACCATATATTTT
>TRBV19|-|-|TRBJ2-7
CASSTQSSYEQYF
TGTGCCAGTAGTACCCAAAGCTCCTACGAGCAGTACTTC
>TRBV30|once|TRBD1|TRBJ1-4
CAGSGTGFEKLFF
TGTGCCGGGTCCGGGACAGGGTTTGAAAAACTGTTTTTT
>TRBV10-3|-|TRBD1|TRBJ1-5
CAISLTGNGNQPQHF
TGTGCCATCAGCCTGACAGGGAACGGCAATCAGCCCCAGCATTTT
>TRBV28|-|-|TRBJ2-1
CAITSEGGTVEFNEQFF
TGTGCCATCACGTCCGAAGGTGGGACGGTTGAGTTCAATGAGCAGTTCTTC
>TRBV27|-|TRBD1|TRBJ2-7
CASRTGASYEQYF
TGTGCCAGCAGGACAGGGGCTTCCTACGAGCAGTACTTC
>TRBV19|-|TRBD1|TRBJ1-2
CASSGGQGAWYGYTF
TGTGCCAGTAGTGGCGGACAGGGGGCGTGGTATGGCTACACCTTC
>TRBV28|-|-|TRBJ2-7
CASSLLSLEWDNYEQYF
TGTGCCAGCAGTTTGCTCAGTTTGGAATGGGACAACTACGAGCAGTACTTC
>TRBV4-1|-|TRBD1|TRBJ1-1
CASSLRFAQGAEAFF
TGCGCCAGCAGCCTTCGTTTTGCACAGGGGGCTGAAGCTTTCTTT
>TRBV27|-|TRBD1|TRBJ1-1
CASSLSAGTGYTEAFF
TGTGCCAGCAGTTTATCGGCCGGGACAGGTTACACTGAAGCTTTCTTT
>TRBV5-1|-|TRBD1|TRBJ2-3
CASSHLGTGDTDTQYF
TGCGCCAGCAGCCACCTGGGGACAGGGGACACAGATACGCAGTATTTT
>TRBV7-9|once|-|TRBJ1-1
CASSGQARQAFF
TGTGCCAGCAGCGGGCAGGCTCGGCAAGCTTTCTTT
>TRBV4-1|-|-|TRBJ2-7
CASSQDRGQAYEQYF
TGCGCCAGCAGCCAAGATCGAGGGCAAGCCTACGAGCAGTACTTC
>TRBV10-3|-|TRBD1|TRBJ1-5
CAISESGGDQPQHF
TGTGCCATCAGTGAGTCAGGGGGCGATCAGCCCCAGCATTTT
>TRBV4-2|few|-|TRBJ1-1
CASSLVQGDHTEAFF
TGTGCCAGCAGCCTCGTTCAAGGGGACCACACTGAAGCTTTCTTT
>TRBV7-9|once|TRBD1|TRBJ1-4
CASSEPGQGISTNEKLFF
TGTGCCAGCAGCGAACCAGGACAGGGGATCTCTACTAATGAAAAACTGTTTTTT
>TRBV19|-|TRBD2|TRBJ2-1
CASSVGTSGSNEQFF
TGTGCCAGTAGTGTAGGGACTAGCGGGAGTAATGAGCAGTTCTTC
>TRBV27|-|-|TRBJ2-3
CASSSDSPLRTDTQYF
TGTGCCAGCAGTTCAGACAGTCCACTGCGCACAGATACGCAGTATTTT
>TRBV7-9|-|-|TRBJ2-1
CASSLGAYEQFF
TGTGCCAGCAGCTTAGGAGCTTATGAGCAGTTCTTC
>TRBV4-2|-|TRBD2|TRBJ2-2
CASSPWTSGRSITGELFF
TGTGCCAGCAGCCCCTGGACTAGCGGGAGGTCGATCACCGGGGAGCTGTTTTTT
>TRBV13|-|-|TRBJ2-5
CASSRPGSGETQYF
TGTGCCAGCAGCCGCCCGGGGTCTGGGGAGACCCAGTACTTC
>TRBV27|-|TRBD1|TRBJ1-1
CAIGTGFTEAFF
TGTGCCATCGGGACAGGGTTCACTGAAGCTTTCTTT
>TRBV28|-|-|TRBJ2-7
CASSFDNSYEQYF
TGTGCCAGCAGTTTTGACAACTCCTACGAGCAGTACTTC
>TRBV28|-|-|TRBJ2-1
CASRPTYNEQFF
TGTGCCAGCAGACCTACCTACAATGAGCAGTTCTTC
>TRBV6-1|-|TRBD1|TRBJ2-7
CASEPGQTYEQYF
TGTGCCAGCGAACCGGGACAGACCTACGAGCAGTACTTC
>TRBV29-1|-|-|TRBJ2-7
CSVEGLFGYEQYF
TGCAGCGTTGAAGGTCTTTTTGGCTACGAGCAGTACTTC
>TRBV28|-|-|TRBJ1-2
CASSSYRVGYGYTF
TGTGCCAGCAGTTCCTACAGGGTCGGCTATGGCTACACCTTC
>TRBV7-9|-|TRBD2|TRBJ2-5
CATLAGVGETQYF
TGTGCCACCCTAGCGGGAGTGGGGGAGACCCAGTACTTC
>TRBV29-1|-|-|TRBJ2-1
CSVEELLRGQFF
TGCAGCGTTGAAGAACTATTGAGGGGGCAGTTCTTC
>TRBV7-8|-|-|TRBJ2-1
CASSLVDFEQFF
TGTGCCAGCAGCTTAGTCGACTTTGAGCAGTTCTTC
>TRBV5-8|-|-|TRBJ2-3
CASSLGYTQYF
TGTGCCAGCAGCCTGGGATATACGCAGTATTTT
>TRBV11-2|-|-|TRBJ1-4
CASSLTQGATNEKLFF
TGTGCCAGCAGCTTAACACAGGGCGCAACTAATGAAAAACTGTTTTTT
>TRBV14|-|-|TRBJ2-1
CASSQGFGVNEQFF
TGTGCCAGCAGCCAAGGTTTCGGGGTCAATGAGCAGTTCTTC
>TRBV2|-|TRBD1|TRBJ2-7
CASSWTGVHEQYF
TGTGCCAGCAGTTGGACAGGGGTCCACGAGCAGTACTTC
>TRBV28|once|-|TRBJ1-3
CASSYIGSGNTIYF
TGTGCCAGCAGCTACATCGGATCTGGAAACACCATATATTTT
>TRBV28|-|TRBD2|TRBJ2-1
CASSFLSGRANEQFF
TGTGCCAGCAGTTTTCTTAGCGGGAGGGCCAATGAGCAGTTCTTC